This section outlines one T cell receptor (beta chain) sequence together with its context. A junction end diverges from the germline sequence, so it may reflect a read error. The CDR3 length is 14 residues. The germline gives CDR1 DFQATT, CDR2 SNEGSKA (reference sequence). The data belong to a study of regulatory T cells in long-lasting Graves disease. Sequencing libraries for TCR beta were prepared with iRepertoire HTBI primers and Arm-PCR of CDR3 regions. TCRdb recomputed calls from the multiplex PCR reads with MiXCR, one row per CDR3 protein. Of around 470,000 distinct CDR3 sequences detected, approximately 15% appear once; the ten largest clones hold roughly 18%. Time point given: newly diagnosed GD, antithyroid drugs for less than 3 months. PBMC RNA was the source of the TCR library. The data were also submitted as part of a second study, on T cells in Graves' hyperthyroidism and ophthalmopathy. As that study records: Initially, a first-round RT-PCR of the TCR CDR3 employed the HTBI primer set. Most thyroid clonotypes expanded above 0.001 were also detected in blood. Ophthalmopathy, which appeared later, was predicted by the model a median 6.5 months before onset.

The material was peripheral blood mononuclear cells (PBMCs), obtained at new diagnosis, from a patient treated with antithyroid drugs. The V call is TRBV20-1, the J call TRBJ2-7; D unclear. The clonotype originates from a woman in her 50s with Graves disease. CDR3 nucleotide sequence: TGCAGTGCTAGAGATGTGGGCAGTCGATACGGGCAGTACTTC. As protein: CSARDVGSRYGQYF.